A few counts support the clone carrying this TCR beta chain. The antigen is undetermined. The sample is drawn from a study of CD8+ T cells in alopecia areata. Looking at the study overall: A regimen of oral tofacitinib, 5 to 10 mg twice daily, was given to treated patients. Study results and caveats: Sequence data from scalp samples additionally include resident alphabeta T cells of normal skin.

It was cDNA, reverse transcribed from extracted RNA, that served as the sequencing template. The protocol was immunoSEQ multiplex PCR, while the TCRdb copy is restricted to in-frame clones and leaves out a portion. The data contain 140,000 or so clones, about half of them singletons. Looked up from germline, CDR1 is SGHRS and CDR2 is YFSETQ. The CDR3 is made up of 14 amino acids. V was clipped by 6 bases and J by 1 base, with 10 bases between them. The receptor was isolated from a human donor with alopecia areata. The rearrangement uses TRBV5-1 and TRBJ2-2, with D possibly matching TRBD1 (6 bases). The source was CD4+ T cells sorted from blood, collected at week 0. CDR3 amino acids: CASTGQVNTGELFF. The CDR3 coding sequence is TGCGCCAGCACGGGACAAGTGAACACCGGGGAGCTGTTTTTT. The full variable domain, completed using reference TRBV5-1 and TRBJ2-2, is KAGVTQTPRYLIKTRGQQVTLSCSPISGHRSVSWYQQTPGQGLQFLFEYFSETQRNKGNFPGRFSGRQFSNSRSEMNVSTLELGDSALYLCASTGQVNTGELFFGEGSRLTVL.